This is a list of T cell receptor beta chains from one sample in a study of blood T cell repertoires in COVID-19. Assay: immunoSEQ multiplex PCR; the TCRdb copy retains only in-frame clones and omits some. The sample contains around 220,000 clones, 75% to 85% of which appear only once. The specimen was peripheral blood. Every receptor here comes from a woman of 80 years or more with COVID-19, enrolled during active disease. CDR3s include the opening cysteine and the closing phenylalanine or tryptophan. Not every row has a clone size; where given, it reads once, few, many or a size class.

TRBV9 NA CASSVGSPNTGELFF
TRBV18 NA CASSYSYGYTF
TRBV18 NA CASSPPGQTKDQPQHF
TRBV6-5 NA CASLRGQNTEAFF
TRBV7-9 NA CASSLAQEQYF
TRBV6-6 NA CASRIGGGDDGYTF
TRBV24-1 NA CATSDFSAREGKDTQYF
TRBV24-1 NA CATSPGGLVGYTF
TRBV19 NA CASSIRDRPYEQYF
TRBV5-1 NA CASSSGTFSYEQYF
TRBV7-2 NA CASSPMAGGGLPQHF
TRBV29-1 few CSAKGASNYGYTF
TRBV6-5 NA CASSYSSGSTEAFF
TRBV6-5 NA CASRTGGGNTIYF
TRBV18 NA CASSPGTVDSGNTIYF
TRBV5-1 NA CASSLRAVQTGAGNTIYF
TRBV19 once CASSMRATGGNQPQHF
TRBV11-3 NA CATQSGANTGELFF
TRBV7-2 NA CASSLGGIKGAGYTF
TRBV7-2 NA CASSPTARGLQPQHF
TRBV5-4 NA CASSSGTGDINYGYTF
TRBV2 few CASSGPPSSGNTIYF
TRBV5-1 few CASSWGEGAGELFF
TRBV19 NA CASSEGDFTYNEQFF